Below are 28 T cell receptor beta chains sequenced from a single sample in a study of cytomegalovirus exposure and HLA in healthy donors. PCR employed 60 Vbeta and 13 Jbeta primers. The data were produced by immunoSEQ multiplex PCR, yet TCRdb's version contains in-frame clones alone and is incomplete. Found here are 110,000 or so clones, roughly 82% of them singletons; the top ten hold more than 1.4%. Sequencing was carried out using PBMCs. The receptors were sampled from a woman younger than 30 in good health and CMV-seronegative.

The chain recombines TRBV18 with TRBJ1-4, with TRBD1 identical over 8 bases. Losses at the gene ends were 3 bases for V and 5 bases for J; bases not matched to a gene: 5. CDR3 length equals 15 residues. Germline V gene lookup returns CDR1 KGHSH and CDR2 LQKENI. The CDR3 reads CASSPPRTGNEKLFF. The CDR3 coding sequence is TGTGCCAGCTCACCCCCGCGGACAGGGAATGAAAAACTGTTTTTT.

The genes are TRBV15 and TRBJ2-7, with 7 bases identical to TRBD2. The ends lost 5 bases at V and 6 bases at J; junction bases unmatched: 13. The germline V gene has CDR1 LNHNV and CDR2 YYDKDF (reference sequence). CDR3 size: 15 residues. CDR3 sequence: CATSGGSTPRGEQYF. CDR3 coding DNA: TGTGCCACCAGCGGCGGGAGTACCCCGAGGGGCGAGCAGTACTTC.

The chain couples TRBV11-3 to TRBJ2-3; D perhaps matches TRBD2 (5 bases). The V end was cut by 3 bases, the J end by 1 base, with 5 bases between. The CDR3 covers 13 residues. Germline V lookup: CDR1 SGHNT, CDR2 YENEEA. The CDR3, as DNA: TGTGCCAGCAGCTTTAGCGGCACAGATACGCAGTATTTT. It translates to CASSFSGTDTQYF. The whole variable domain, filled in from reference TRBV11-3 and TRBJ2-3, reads EAGVVQSPRYKIIEKKQPVAFWCNPISGHNTLYWYLQNLGQGPELLIRYENEEAVDDSQLPKDRFSAERLKGVDSTLKIQPAELGDSAVYLCASSFSGTDTQYFGPGTRLTVL.

Written as DNA, the CDR3 is TGTGCCAGCAGCTTACATGTCGCGACAGGGTTAAAACTGTTTTTT. It specifies CASSLHVATGLKLFF. The V gene is TRBV7-2, the J gene TRBJ1-4; 7 nucleotides match TRBD1. Germline V gives CDR1 SGHTA, CDR2 FQGNSA. The CDR3 is 15 residues long. V lost 2 bases, J lost 10 bases, and 10 bases stayed unmatched.

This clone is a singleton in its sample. The CDR3 here is CASSMGLAGVAGELFF. CDR3 coding DNA: TGTGCCAGTAGTATGGGACTAGCGGGAGTCGCCGGGGAGCTGTTTTTT. The V call is TRBV19, the J call TRBJ2-2; 14 nucleotides line up with TRBD2. CDR3 length equals 16 residues. The germline V gene has CDR1 LNHDA and CDR2 SQIVND (reference sequence). V was pared by 3 bases and J by 6 bases, with 3 bases of the junction left unmatched.

Here the CDR3 DNA reads TGTGCCAGCAGCCGCCCGACTAGCGGGAGAGCCCTGAGCTCCTACGAGCAGTACTTC. Protein sequence: CASSRPTSGRALSSYEQYF. The chain recombines TRBV7-9 with TRBJ2-7; 12 nucleotides line up with TRBD2. This CDR3 has 19 residues. Germline values: CDR1 SEHNR, CDR2 FQNEAQ (reference sequence). With 5 bases clipped from V and 0 bases from J, the junction kept 14 bases outside the gene matches.

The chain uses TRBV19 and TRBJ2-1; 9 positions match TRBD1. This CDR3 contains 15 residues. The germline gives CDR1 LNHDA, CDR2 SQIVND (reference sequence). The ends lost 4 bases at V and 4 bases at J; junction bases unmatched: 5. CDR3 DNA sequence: TGTGCCAGTAGTACAGGGACAGGGCTTTACAATGAGCAGTTCTTC. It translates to CASSTGTGLYNEQFF.

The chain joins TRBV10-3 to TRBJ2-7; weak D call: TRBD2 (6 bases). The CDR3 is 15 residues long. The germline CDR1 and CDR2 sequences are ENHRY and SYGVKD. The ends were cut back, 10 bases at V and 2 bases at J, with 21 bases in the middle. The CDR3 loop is CATKEGGGITYEQYF. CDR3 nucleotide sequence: TGTGCCACTAAAGAGGGCGGCGGGATCACCTACGAGCAGTACTTC.

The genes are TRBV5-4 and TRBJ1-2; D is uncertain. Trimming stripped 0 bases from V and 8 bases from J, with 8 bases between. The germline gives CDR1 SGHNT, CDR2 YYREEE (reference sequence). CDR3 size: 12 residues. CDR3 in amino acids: CASSLERGGYTF. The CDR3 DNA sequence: TGTGCCAGCAGCTTGGAGCGTGGCGGCTACACCTTC.

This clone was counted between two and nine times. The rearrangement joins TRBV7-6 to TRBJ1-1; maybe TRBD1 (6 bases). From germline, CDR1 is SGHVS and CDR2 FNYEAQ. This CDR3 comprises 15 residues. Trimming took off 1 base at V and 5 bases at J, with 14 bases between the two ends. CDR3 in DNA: TGTGCCAGCAGCTTAGTTTCAGGGGCAGGAACTGAAGCTTTCTTT. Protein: CASSLVSGAGTEAFF.

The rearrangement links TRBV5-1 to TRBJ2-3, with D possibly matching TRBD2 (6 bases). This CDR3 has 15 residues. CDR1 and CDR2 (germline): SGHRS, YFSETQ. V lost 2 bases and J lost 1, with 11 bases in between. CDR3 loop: CASSLPGLRTDTQYF. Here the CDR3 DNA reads TGCGCCAGCAGCTTACCGGGACTCCGCACAGATACGCAGTATTTT.

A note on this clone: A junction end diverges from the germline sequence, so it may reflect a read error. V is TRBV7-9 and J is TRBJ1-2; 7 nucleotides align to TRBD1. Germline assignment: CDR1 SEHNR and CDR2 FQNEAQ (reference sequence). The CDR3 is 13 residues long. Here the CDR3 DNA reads TGTTCCAGCAGCTTAGGGGACAGCCCTGGCTACACCTTC. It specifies CSSSLGDSPGYTF.

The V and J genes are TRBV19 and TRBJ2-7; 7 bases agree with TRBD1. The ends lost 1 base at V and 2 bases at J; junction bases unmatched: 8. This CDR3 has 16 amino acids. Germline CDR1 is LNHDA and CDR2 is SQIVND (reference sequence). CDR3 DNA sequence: TGTGCCAGTAGTATAGGGGGCAGGGGGTTCCCCTACGAGCAGTACTTC. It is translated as CASSIGGRGFPYEQYF. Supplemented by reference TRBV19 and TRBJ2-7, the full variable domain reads DGGITQSPKYLFRKEGQNVTLSCEQNLNHDAMYWYRQDPGQGLRLIYYSQIVNDFQKGDIAEGYSVSREKKESFPLTVTSAQKNPTAFYLCASSIGGRGFPYEQYFGPGTRLTVT.

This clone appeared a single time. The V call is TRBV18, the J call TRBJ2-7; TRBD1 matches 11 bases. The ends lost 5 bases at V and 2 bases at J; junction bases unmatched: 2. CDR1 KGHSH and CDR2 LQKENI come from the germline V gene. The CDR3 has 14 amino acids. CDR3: CASSRTGGPYEQYF. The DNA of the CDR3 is TGTGCCAGCTCAAGGACAGGGGGCCCCTACGAGCAGTACTTC.

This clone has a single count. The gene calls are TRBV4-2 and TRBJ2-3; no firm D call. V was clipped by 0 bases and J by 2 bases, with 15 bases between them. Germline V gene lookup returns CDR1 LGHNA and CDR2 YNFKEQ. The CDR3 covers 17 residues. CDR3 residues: CASSQDQAQLNTDTQYF. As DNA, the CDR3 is TGTGCCAGCAGCCAAGATCAAGCACAGCTCAACACAGATACGCAGTATTTT.

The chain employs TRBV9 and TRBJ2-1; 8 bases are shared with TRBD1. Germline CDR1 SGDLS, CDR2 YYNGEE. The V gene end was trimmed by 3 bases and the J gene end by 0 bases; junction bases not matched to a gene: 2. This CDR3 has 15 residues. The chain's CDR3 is CASSETGASYNEQFF. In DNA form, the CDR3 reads TGTGCCAGCAGCGAGACAGGGGCCTCCTACAATGAGCAGTTCTTC.

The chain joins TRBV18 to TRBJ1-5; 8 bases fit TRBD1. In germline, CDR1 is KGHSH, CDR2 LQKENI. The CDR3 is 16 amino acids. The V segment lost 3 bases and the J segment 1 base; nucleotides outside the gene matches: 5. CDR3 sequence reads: CASSPVTGGSNQPQHF. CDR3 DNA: TGTGCCAGCTCACCTGTAACAGGGGGAAGCAATCAGCCCCAGCATTTT.

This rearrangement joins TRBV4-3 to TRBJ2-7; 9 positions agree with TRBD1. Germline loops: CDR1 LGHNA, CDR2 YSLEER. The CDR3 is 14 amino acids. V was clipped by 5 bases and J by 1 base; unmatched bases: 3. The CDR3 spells CASSVDRGSYEQYF. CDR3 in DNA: TGCGCCAGCAGCGTGGACAGGGGATCCTACGAGCAGTACTTC.

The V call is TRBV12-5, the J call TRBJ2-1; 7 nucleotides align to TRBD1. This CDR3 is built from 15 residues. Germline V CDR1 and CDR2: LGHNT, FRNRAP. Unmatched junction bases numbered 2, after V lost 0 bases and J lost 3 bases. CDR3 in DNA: TGTGCTAGTGGTTTGGTCTGGACAGGCTACAATGAGCAGTTCTTC. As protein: CASGLVWTGYNEQFF. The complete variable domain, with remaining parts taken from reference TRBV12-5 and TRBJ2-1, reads DARVTQTPRHKVTEMGQEVTMRCQPILGHNTVFWYRQTMMQGLELLAYFRNRAPLDDSGMPKDRFSAEMPDATLATLKIQPSEPRDSAVYFCASGLVWTGYNEQFFGPGTRLTVL.

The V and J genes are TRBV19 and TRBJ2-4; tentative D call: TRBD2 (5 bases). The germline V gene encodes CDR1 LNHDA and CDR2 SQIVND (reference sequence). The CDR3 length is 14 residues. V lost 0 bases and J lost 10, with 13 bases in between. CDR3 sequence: CASSIDLEAPIQYF. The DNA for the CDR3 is TGTGCCAGTAGTATAGATCTGGAGGCTCCAATTCAGTACTTC.

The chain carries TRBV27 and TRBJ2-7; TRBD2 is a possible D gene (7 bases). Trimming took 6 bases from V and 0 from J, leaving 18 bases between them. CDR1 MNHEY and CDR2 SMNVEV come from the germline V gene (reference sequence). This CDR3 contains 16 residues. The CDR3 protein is CASRRPRGPNSYEQYF. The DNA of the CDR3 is TGTGCCAGCAGACGGCCGCGGGGGCCAAACTCCTACGAGCAGTACTTC.

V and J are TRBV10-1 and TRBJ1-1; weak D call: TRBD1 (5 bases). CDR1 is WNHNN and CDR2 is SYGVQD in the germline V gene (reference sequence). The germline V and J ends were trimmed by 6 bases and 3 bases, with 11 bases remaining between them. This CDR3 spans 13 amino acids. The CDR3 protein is CASSVRVDTEAFF. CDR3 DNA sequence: TGCGCCAGCAGCGTCAGGGTGGACACTGAAGCTTTCTTT.

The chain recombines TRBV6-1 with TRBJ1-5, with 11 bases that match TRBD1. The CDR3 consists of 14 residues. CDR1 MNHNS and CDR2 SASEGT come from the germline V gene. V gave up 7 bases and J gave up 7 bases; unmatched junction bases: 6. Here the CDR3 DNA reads TGTGCCAGCACTGGACAGGGGGCCGGGCAGCCCCAGCATTTT. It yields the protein CASTGQGAGQPQHF.

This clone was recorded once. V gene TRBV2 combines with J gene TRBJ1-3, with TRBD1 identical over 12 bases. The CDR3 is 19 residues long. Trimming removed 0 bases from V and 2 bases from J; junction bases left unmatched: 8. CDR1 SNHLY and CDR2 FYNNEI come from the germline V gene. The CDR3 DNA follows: TGTGCCAGCAGTGAAGCGGTGGGACAGGGGGCTATTCCTGGAAACACCATATATTTT. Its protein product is CASSEAVGQGAIPGNTIYF.

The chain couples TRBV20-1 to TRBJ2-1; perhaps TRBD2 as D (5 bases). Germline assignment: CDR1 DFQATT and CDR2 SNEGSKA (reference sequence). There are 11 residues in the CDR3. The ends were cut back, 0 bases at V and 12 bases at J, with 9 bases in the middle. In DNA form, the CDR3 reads TGCAGTGCTAGAGATGTGGACTTGCAGTTCTTC. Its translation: CSARDVDLQFF.

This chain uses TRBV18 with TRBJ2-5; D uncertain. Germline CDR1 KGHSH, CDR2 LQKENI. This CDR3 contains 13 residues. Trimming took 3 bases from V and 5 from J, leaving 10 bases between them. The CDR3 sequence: CASSPIAGETQYF. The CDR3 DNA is TGTGCCAGCTCACCCATAGCTGGGGAGACCCAGTACTTC.

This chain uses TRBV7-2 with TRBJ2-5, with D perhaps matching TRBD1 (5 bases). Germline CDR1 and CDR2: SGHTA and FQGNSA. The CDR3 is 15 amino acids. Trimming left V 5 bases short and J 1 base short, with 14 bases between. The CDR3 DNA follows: TGTGCCAGCAGCCCCCAGGGTGGCCCCCAAGAGACCCAGTACTTC. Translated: CASSPQGGPQETQYF. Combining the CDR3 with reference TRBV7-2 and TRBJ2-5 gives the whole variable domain GAGVSQSPSNKVTEKGKDVELRCDPISGHTALYWYRQSLGQGLEFLIYFQGNSAPDKSGLPSDRFSAERTGGSVSTLTIQRTQQEDSAVYLCASSPQGGPQETQYFGPGTRLLVL.

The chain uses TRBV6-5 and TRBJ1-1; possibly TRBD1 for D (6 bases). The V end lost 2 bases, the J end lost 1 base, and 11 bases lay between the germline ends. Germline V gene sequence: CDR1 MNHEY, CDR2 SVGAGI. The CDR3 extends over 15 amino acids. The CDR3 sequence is CASSYGGRKNTEAFF. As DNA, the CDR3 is TGTGCCAGCAGTTACGGGGGCCGTAAGAACACTGAAGCTTTCTTT.